Listed below are T cell receptor beta chains from one sample, sequenced in a study of blood T cells in healthy people across ages. Using its own MiXCR run on the 5' RACE reads, TCRdb lists one record per CDR3 protein. The table has more than 750,000 distinct CDR3 sequences, about 29% seen once. The same data also went into a second study, on T cells of mothers and their children.

Sequenced material: blood. These receptors were obtained from a woman between 40 and 50 years old in good health. CDR3s leave out the opening cysteine and the closing phenylalanine or tryptophan.

TRBV11-2 ASSLDHSRYGYT
TRBV4-2 ASSQDRGQQY
TRBV12-3/TRBV12-4 ASSPNLGQGAGGNTIY
TRBV5-1 ANSSETGATTYNEQF
TRBV20-1 SARAAGGGYEQY
TRBV5-1 ASSFQQGLEGYT
TRBV6-1 ASILPGVYSCEQY
TRBV7-9 ASAEMEGGETQY
TRBV6-5 ASSLGAFATNEKLF
TRBV28 ASSLSAGFYEQY
TRBV4-1 ASSQDNGHEQY
TRBV18 ASSPPTSGGPSSYNEQF
TRBV14 TSSQGGGIYNEQF
TRBV7-6 ASSQSGGAYNEQF
TRBV18 ASDLGGGLGYEQY
TRBV12-3/TRBV12-4 ASSPYGTGTQETQY
TRBV9 ASSVRTGTYEQY
TRBV7-9 ASSLMNTEAF
TRBV28 ASSLGNYEQY
TRBV20-1 SAPQGLITEAF
TRBV28 ASSSLEQY
TRBV5-1 ASSLVQETQY
TRBV20-1 SALTGSTGQPQH
TRBV12-3/TRBV12-4 ASSLSGGSEQY
TRBV7-9 ASRRGRDEQF
TRBV6-5 ASSSPGGTYNEQF
TRBV12-2 ASRQPQGGYEQF
TRBV24-1 ATSVQGSGDTQY
TRBV20-1 SASLSTAPNQPQH
TRBV7-2 ASSLRQGALDYGYT
TRBV5-1 ASSLNSGQQETQY
TRBV19 ASRPGTDPYGYT
TRBV25-1 ASSETGGDEKLF
TRBV4-1 ASSQVPQVFSYNEQF
TRBV2 ASSVGAGLLQETQY
TRBV5-1 ASQRAGGLNTEAF
TRBV3-1 ASSSLGGVRISANTGELF
TRBV6-5 ASTTRGFYEQY
TRBV7-2 ASRLPGLAVVNEQF
TRBV7-6 ASTSGGEQY
TRBV4-1 ASSLGSGENTGELF
TRBV27 ASSPRQEGTEAF
TRBV7-8 ASSSGTSGYQETQY
TRBV20-1 SAHGGVTGSGYT
TRBV28 ASRAGQGGEQY
TRBV2 ASSKGQVTINYGYT
TRBV7-2 ASTLSGGALTSYNEQF
TRBV7-2 ASSPGGRGGYEQY
TRBV28 ATLDRPPYEQY
TRBV12-3/TRBV12-4 ASRQRIRGLAGDYNEQF
TRBV7-8 ASSSNRASNEKLF
TRBV9 ASRGTGLEQF
TRBV7-9 ASSPGQGRSHEQF
TRBV5-1 ASGAGPRGEAF
TRBV7-3 ASSFKGAGGLLEQF